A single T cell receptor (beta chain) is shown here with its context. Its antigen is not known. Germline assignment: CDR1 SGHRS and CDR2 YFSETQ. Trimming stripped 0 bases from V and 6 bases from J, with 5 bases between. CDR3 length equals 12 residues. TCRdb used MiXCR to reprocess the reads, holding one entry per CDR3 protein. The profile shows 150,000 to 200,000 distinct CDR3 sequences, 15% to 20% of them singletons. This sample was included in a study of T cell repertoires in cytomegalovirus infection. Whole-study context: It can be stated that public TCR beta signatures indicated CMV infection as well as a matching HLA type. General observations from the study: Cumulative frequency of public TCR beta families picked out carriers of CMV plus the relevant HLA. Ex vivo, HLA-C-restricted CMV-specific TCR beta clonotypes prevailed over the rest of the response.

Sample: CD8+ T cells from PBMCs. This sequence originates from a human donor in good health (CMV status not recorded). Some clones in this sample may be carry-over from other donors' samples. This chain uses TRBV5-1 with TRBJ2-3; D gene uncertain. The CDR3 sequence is CASSLEVDTQYF. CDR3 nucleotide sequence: TGCGCCAGCAGCTTGGAAGTCGATACGCAGTATTTT.